Presented here are 22 T cell receptor beta chains from one specimen sequenced in a study of tissue T cells after allogeneic stem cell transplantation (dated by TCRdb to between 2021 and 2022). The library was obtained by the immunoSEQ multiplex PCR assay. TCRdb carries this immuneACCESS record with in-frame sequences only. Its versions omit some clonotypes, under half of them owing to an unresolved V gene in the studies checked, with the rest unexplained. Across this sample there are tens of thousands of clones, with roughly two thirds seen only once. The leading ten clones occupy about 0.63% of the sample. What was sequenced was spleen. The receptors here all came from a female BALB/c mouse in good health. This mouse strain carries MHC haplotype H2-d.

With respect to this clone: Germline and genes: mouse. The CDR3 end is not reached by the read, which stops 1 residue before it; the germline J gene fills it in. The genes are TRBV5 and TRBJ1-6, with D perhaps TRBD1 (6 bases). TRBJ1-6 is an ORF, and what it does is uncertain. The CDR3 sequence is 14 residues long. Per germline, CDR1 LGHNA and CDR2 YNLKQL (reference sequence). The V and J ends lost 4 bases and 3 bases respectively, with 7 bases between them. The CDR3 DNA, read in part, is TGTGCCAGCAGCCGGGACAACTATAATTCGCCCCTCTAC. It codes for CASSRDNYNSPLY. From start to end, the CDR3 is CASSRDNYNSPLYF.

This clone was counted only a few times. Gene names and germline match the mouse. The read ends 1 residue early relative to the CDR3; the germline J gene fills the gap. The V gene is TRBV2, the J gene TRBJ2-7; perhaps D is TRBD1 or TRBD2 (8 bases each). The V and J ends lost 1 base and 0 bases respectively, with 22 bases between them. CDR1 is LGHNA and CDR2 is YSYQKL in the germline V gene. The CDR3 extends over 19 amino acids. Partial CDR3 DNA: TGTGCCAGCAGCCAAGCCCAGGGGGCGCTTGGGGGGGGCTCCTATGAACAGTAC. Protein sequence: CASSQAQGALGGGSYEQY. The whole CDR3 reads CASSQAQGALGGGSYEQYF.

To note about this clone: Gene names and germline match the mouse. The read halts 1 residue ahead of the CDR3 end, with the missing end drawn from the germline J gene. The chain joins TRBV5 to TRBJ1-6, with TRBD1 matching 7 bases. TRBJ1-6 is classed as an ORF, of uncertain function. Germline V gene data show CDR1 as LGHNA and CDR2 as YNLKQL (reference sequence). There are 17 residues in the CDR3. The V segment lost 3 bases and the J segment 0 bases; nucleotides outside the gene matches: 5. The CDR3 region is CASSQASGGSYNSPLYF. The CDR3 bases that were read are TGTGCCAGCAGCCAGGCCTCAGGGGGTTCCTATAATTCGCCCCTCTAC.

This clone was detected only a few times. Any gene name here is a mouse gene name. The read finishes 1 residue shy of the CDR3 end, and the germline J gene is used to complete it. This chain joins TRBV1 and TRBJ1-3; no clear D gene. CDR1 and CDR2 from the germline V gene are NSQYPW and LRSPGD (reference sequence). CDR3 length: 15 amino acids. The V end lost 0 bases, the J end lost 0 bases, and 6 bases lay between the germline ends. CDR3: CTCSADRHSGNTLYF. Incomplete CDR3 DNA: TGCACCTGCAGTGCAGACAGACATTCTGGAAATACGCTCTAT.

On this clone itself: Gene names are the mouse ones. The CDR3 end lies 1 residue beyond the end of the read and is filled in from the germline J gene. The chain recombines TRBV31 with TRBJ2-4; TRBD2 aligns across 8 bases. Germline CDR1 and CDR2: GKSSPN and SITVG. CDR3 length: 14 amino acids. The ends lost 1 base at V and 2 bases at J; junction bases unmatched: 2. CDR3 DNA, as far as it was read: TGTGCCTGGAGTCCTGGGGGGTCTCAAAACACCTTGTAC. Translated, it gives CAWSPGGSQNTLY. The entire CDR3 protein reads CAWSPGGSQNTLYF.

A word on this clone: Gene names are the mouse ones. CDR3 DNA (partial): TGTGCCAGCAGCTTAGCCTGGGGGGCCTATGAACAGTAC. This encodes CASSLAWGAYEQY. The CDR3 in its entirety is CASSLAWGAYEQYF. The J gene is TRBJ2-7, the V gene TRBV3; 8 positions agree with TRBD2. The read gets to within 1 residue of the CDR3 end, and the germline J gene fills in the rest. The V and J ends lost 0 bases and 2 bases, in that order; junction bases with no gene match: 0. The V gene's germline CDR1 is SNHLY and CDR2 FYNGKV (reference sequence). The CDR3 sequence is 14 residues long.

Concerning this clone itself: Genes and germline are mouse. Read sequence stops 1 residue before the CDR3 end, and the germline J gene provides the missing end. The rearrangement links TRBV19 to TRBJ2-4; the D gene is possibly TRBD1 (5 bases). In germline, CDR1 is FNHDT, CDR2 SITEND (reference sequence). Trimming left V 1 base short and J 0 bases short, with 9 bases between. CDR3 size: 15 residues. The DNA read from the CDR3 is TGTGCCAGCAGTATATTCAGGGCTAGTCAAAACACCTTGTAC. It codes for CASSIFRASQNTLY. Given in full, the CDR3 is CASSIFRASQNTLYF.

This clone was detected only once. Germline and genes here are mouse. Sequencing ends 1 residue short of the CDR3 end; the germline J gene provides the rest. This chain uses TRBV1 with TRBJ2-4, with D possibly called TRBD1 or TRBD2 (5 bases each). This CDR3 contains 16 residues. V was shortened by 1 base and J by 1 base, with 12 bases between the two germline ends. Germline CDR1 and CDR2: NSQYPW and LRSPGD (reference sequence). Incomplete CDR3 DNA: TGCACCTGCAGTGCAGCATCCCCGGGGGGTCAAAACACCTTGTAC. Its protein product is CTCSAASPGGQNTLY. The CDR3 as a whole reads CTCSAASPGGQNTLYF.

Points on this clone: The listed genes are named as in mouse. The read halts 1 residue ahead of the CDR3 end, with the missing end drawn from the germline J gene. The chain recombines TRBV2 with TRBJ2-4; 7 nucleotides match TRBD2. Trimming took 1 base from V and 0 from J; bases not matched to a gene: 4. This CDR3 region has 16 residues. The germline CDR1 and CDR2 sequences are LGHNA and YSYQKL. CDR3 DNA, as far as it was read: TGTGCCAGCAGCCAAGTTGGGGGGACTAGTCAAAACACCTTGTAC. This encodes CASSQVGGTSQNTLY. The full CDR3 protein reads CASSQVGGTSQNTLYF.

On this clone: Gene and germline names: mouse. The read halts 1 residue ahead of the CDR3 end, with the missing end drawn from the germline J gene. The V call is TRBV17, the J call TRBJ2-5; D uncertain. V was cut by 1 base and J by 0 bases, with 5 bases left in between. The CDR3 is 14 amino acids. The V gene's germline CDR1 is MNHDT and CDR2 YYDKIL. The CDR3 bases that were read are TGTGCTAGCAGTAGAGCCCATAACCAAGACACCCAGTAC. It is translated as CASSRAHNQDTQY. The whole CDR3 sequence is CASSRAHNQDTQYF.

Turning to this clone: Genes here carry mouse names. The read terminates 1 residue before the CDR3 end, so the remaining end is supplied by the germline J gene. The chain has TRBV13-1 and TRBJ1-2, with 7 bases aligning to TRBD1. Trimming took 0 bases from V and 11 from J; bases not matched to a gene: 4. Germline values: CDR1 NSHNY, CDR2 SYGAGN. The CDR3 spans 12 residues. CDR3 DNA, as far as it was read: TGTGCCAGCAGTGATGAAGGGGGCAGGTACACC. This encodes CASSDEGGRYT. The CDR3 in its entirety is CASSDEGGRYTF.

This clone was detected a few times. The gene names here belong to mouse. The observed sequence ends 1 residue before the CDR3 terminus, with the missing tail filled in from the germline J gene. J is TRBJ2-7 and V is TRBV5; D is perhaps TRBD2 (7 bases). Germline V gene lookup returns CDR1 LGHNA and CDR2 YNLKQL (reference sequence). This CDR3 is 14 amino acids long. Trimming removed 2 bases at V and 3 bases at J, with 11 bases between. The CDR3: CASSQRGALYEQYF. Incomplete CDR3 DNA: TGTGCCAGCAGCCAAAGGGGGGCGCTCTATGAACAGTAC.

As for this clone: Genes and germline are mouse. The missing CDR3 end, 1 residue past where the read stops, is filled in from the germline J gene. This sequence joins TRBV1 and TRBJ2-5; 7 bases map to TRBD1. This CDR3 spans 12 amino acids. Looked up from germline, CDR1 is NSQYPW and CDR2 is LRSPGD (reference sequence). Trimming took 4 bases from V and 5 from J; bases not matched to a gene: 0. CDR3 residues: CTCSGQGDTQYF. Partial CDR3 DNA: TGCACCTGCAGTGGACAGGGAGACACCCAGTAC.

A word on this clone: Gene names are the mouse ones. The sequenced fragment ends 1 residue before the CDR3 boundary, so the rest is inferred from the germline J gene. This sequence joins TRBV19 and TRBJ2-5; weak D call: TRBD1 (5 bases). The CDR3 length is 12 residues. Germline V gene data show CDR1 as FNHDT and CDR2 as SITEND (reference sequence). V was clipped by 3 bases and J by 8 bases, with 10 bases between them. The CDR3: CASSTGQCTQYF. CDR3 DNA, as far as it was read: TGTGCCAGCAGTACAGGGCAATGCACCCAGTAC.

As to this clone: All gene names here are mouse names. Read data end 1 residue before the CDR3 end; the end is taken from the germline J gene. The gene calls are TRBV31 and TRBJ2-7, with 11 bases lining up with TRBD1. The germline CDR1 and CDR2 sequences are GKSSPN and SITVG. The CDR3 is made up of 14 amino acids. J gave up 7 bases and V 0 bases, and 5 bases lay outside the gene matches. The CDR3 is CAWSLRTGGEEQYF. CDR3 DNA (partial): TGTGCCTGGAGTCTAAGGACAGGGGGCGAGGAACAGTAC.

To note about this clone: Mouse germline and gene names are used. The read terminates 1 residue ahead of where the CDR3 ends, so the germline J gene completes it. V usage is TRBV13-1 and J usage is TRBJ2-5; possible D gene TRBD1, 6 bases. The CDR3 has 15 amino acids. Germline assignment: CDR1 NSHNY and CDR2 SYGAGN. Trimming removed 4 bases at V and 0 bases at J, with 12 bases between. CDR3: CASSPQGRNQDTQYF. The sequenced CDR3 bases are TGTGCCAGCAGTCCGCAGGGGCGTAACCAAGACACCCAGTAC.

As to this clone: Gene names refer to mouse genes. With the read ending 1 residue before the CDR3 end, the germline J gene is used to fill in that end. The V and J genes are TRBV29 and TRBJ2-1; D remains ambiguous. The CDR3 totals 14 residues. V lost 6 bases, J lost 1 base, and 10 bases lay in between. The germline gives CDR1 MSHET, CDR2 SYDVDS. This CDR3 reads CASRFPGNYAEQFF. CDR3 bases read: TGTGCTAGCAGGTTCCCGGGGAACTATGCTGAGCAGTTC.

As regards this clone: The listed genes are named as in mouse. The CDR3 end falls 1 residue outside the read, so it is completed with the germline J gene. J is TRBJ1-4 and V is TRBV3; D remains unclear. The germline V gene has CDR1 SNHLY and CDR2 FYNGKV (reference sequence). Trimming pared 0 bases from V and 3 bases from J, leaving 2 bases between. The CDR3 loop spans 13 amino acids. The CDR3: CASSLAPNERLFF. The CDR3 DNA, read in part, is TGTGCCAGCAGCTTAGCCCCCAACGAAAGATTATTT.

In regard to this clone: Genes and germline come from the mouse. The read is 1 residue too short to cover the CDR3 end, so that end is filled in from the germline J gene. The chain couples TRBV4 to TRBJ2-4, with 10 bases matching TRBD2. The trim removed 3 bases at V and 6 bases at J, leaving 3 bases unmatched. The CDR3 spans 14 residues. Germline CDR1 and CDR2: LGHDT and YNNKQL (reference sequence). The covered CDR3 bases are TGTGCCAGCAGCTACTGGGGGGGCGTGAACACCTTGTAC. This sequence encodes CASSYWGGVNTLY. The CDR3 in its entirety is CASSYWGGVNTLYF.

On this clone: The gene names here belong to mouse. The read ends 1 residue before the CDR3 terminus; that terminus is restored from the germline J gene. This chain joins TRBV4 and TRBJ1-4; 8 bases are a match to TRBD1. CDR1 LGHDT and CDR2 YNNKQL come from the germline V gene (reference sequence). CDR3 length: 15 amino acids. V gave up 5 bases and J gave up 7 bases; unmatched junction bases: 9. The CDR3 bases that were read are TGTGCCAGCAGCCCTCGGACAGGGAAGGGCGAAAGATTATTT. Its translation is CASSPRTGKGERLF. The whole CDR3 is CASSPRTGKGERLFF.

With regard to this clone: A junction boundary mismatches the germline segment, possibly from a read error. Gene names are mouse gene names. The read stops 1 residue short of the end of the CDR3; the missing end is completed from the germline J gene. The chain is built from TRBV31 and TRBJ1-4, with D possibly matching TRBD1 (5 bases). This CDR3 region has 14 residues. Germline assignment: CDR1 GKSSPN and CDR2 SITVG. CDR3 bases read: TGTGCCTGGGGTCTTGGGGGAACCAACGAAAGATTATTT. The encoded protein is CAWGLGGTNERLF. The whole CDR3 sequence is CAWGLGGTNERLFF.

Details on this clone: Any gene name here is a mouse gene name. The sequence runs out 1 residue before the end of the CDR3; the remainder is reconstructed from the germline J gene. V and J are TRBV13-3 and TRBJ1-4; possible D gene TRBD1, 5 bases. Germline V gene data show CDR1 as NNHDY and CDR2 as SYVADS. This CDR3 comprises 13 residues. The germline V and J ends were trimmed by 4 bases and 4 bases, with 8 bases remaining between them. The covered CDR3 bases are TGTGCCAGCAGTCCAGGGTTCAACGAAAGATTATTT. Translation gives CASSPGFNERLF. The whole CDR3 protein is CASSPGFNERLFF.